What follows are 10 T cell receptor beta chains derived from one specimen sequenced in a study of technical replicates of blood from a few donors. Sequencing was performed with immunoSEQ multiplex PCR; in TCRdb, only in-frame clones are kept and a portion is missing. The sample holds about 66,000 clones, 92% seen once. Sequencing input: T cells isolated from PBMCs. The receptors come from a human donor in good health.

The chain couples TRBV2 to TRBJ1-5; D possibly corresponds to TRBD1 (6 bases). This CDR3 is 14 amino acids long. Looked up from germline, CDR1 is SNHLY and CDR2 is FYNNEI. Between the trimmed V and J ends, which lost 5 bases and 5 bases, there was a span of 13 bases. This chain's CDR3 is CASSIRGRDQPQHF. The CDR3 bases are TGTGCCAGCAGTATCAGGGGTAGGGATCAGCCCCAGCATTTT.

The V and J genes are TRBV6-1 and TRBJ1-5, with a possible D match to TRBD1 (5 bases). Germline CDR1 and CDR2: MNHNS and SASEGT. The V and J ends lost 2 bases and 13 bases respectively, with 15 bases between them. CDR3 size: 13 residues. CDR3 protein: CASSEQKKDKQHF. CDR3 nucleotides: TGTGCCAGCAGTGAACAAAAAAAGGACAAACAGCATTTT.

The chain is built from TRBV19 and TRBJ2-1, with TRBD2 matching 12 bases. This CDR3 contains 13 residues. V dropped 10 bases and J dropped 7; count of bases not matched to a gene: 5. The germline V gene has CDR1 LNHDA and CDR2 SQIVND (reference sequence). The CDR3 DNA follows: TGTGCCACCGGGACTAGCGGGCGGAATGAGCAGTTCTTC. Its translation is CATGTSGRNEQFF.

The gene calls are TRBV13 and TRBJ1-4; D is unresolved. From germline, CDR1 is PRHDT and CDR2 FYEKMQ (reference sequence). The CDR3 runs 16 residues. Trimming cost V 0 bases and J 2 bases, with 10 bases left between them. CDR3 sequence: CASSLGYSQTNEKLFF. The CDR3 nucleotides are TGTGCCAGCAGCTTAGGCTATTCACAGACTAATGAAAAACTGTTTTTT.

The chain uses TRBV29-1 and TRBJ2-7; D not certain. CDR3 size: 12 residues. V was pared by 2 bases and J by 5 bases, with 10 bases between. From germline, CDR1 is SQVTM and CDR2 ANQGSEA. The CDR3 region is CSVEQASDEQYF. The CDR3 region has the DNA TGCAGCGTTGAACAGGCCTCGGACGAGCAGTACTTC.

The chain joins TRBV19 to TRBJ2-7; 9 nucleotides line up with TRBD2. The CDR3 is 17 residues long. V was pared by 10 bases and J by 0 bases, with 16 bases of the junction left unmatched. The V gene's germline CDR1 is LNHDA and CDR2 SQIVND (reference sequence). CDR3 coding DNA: TGTGCCACCACCTTCGCGGGAGGGATGGCGGGCTCCTACGAGCAGTACTTC. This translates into CATTFAGGMAGSYEQYF.

CDR3 protein: CASSNFAGGISTDTQYF. For the CDR3, the DNA is TGTGCCAGTAGTAATTTTGCGGGAGGCATTAGCACAGATACGCAGTATTTT. The V and J genes are TRBV19 and TRBJ2-3, with TRBD2 matching over 8 bases. Germline V gene lookup returns CDR1 LNHDA and CDR2 SQIVND (reference sequence). V shed 4 bases and J 0 bases; nucleotides not matched to a gene: 9. The CDR3 has 17 residues. The full variable domain, in which reference TRBV19 and TRBJ2-3 provide the parts outside the CDR3, is DGGITQSPKYLFRKEGQNVTLSCEQNLNHDAMYWYRQDPGQGLRLIYYSQIVNDFQKGDIAEGYSVSREKKESFPLTVTSAQKNPTAFYLCASSNFAGGISTDTQYFGPGTRLTVL.

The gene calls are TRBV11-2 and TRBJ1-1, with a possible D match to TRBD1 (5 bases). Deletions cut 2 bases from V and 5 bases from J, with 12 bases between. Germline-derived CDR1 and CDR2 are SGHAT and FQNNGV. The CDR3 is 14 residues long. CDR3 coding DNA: TGTGCCAGCAGCTTAAGGAGGGGCGAGACTGAAGCTTTCTTT. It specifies CASSLRRGETEAFF. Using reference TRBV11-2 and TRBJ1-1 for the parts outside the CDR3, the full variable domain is EAGVAQSPRYKIIEKRQSVAFWCNPISGHATLYWYQQILGQGPKLLIQFQNNGVVDDSQLPKDRFSAERLKGVDSTLKIQPAKLEDSAVYLCASSLRRGETEAFFGQGTRLTVV.

CDR3 nucleotides: TGTGCCAGCAGCCTGACAGCCGATGGCTACACCTTC. Encoded protein: CASSLTADGYTF. The V gene is TRBV14, the J gene TRBJ1-2, with TRBD1 as a possible D gene (5 bases). V was cut by 4 bases and J by 6 bases, with 9 bases left in between. The germline V gene encodes CDR1 SGHDN and CDR2 FVKESK. The CDR3 contains 12 residues.

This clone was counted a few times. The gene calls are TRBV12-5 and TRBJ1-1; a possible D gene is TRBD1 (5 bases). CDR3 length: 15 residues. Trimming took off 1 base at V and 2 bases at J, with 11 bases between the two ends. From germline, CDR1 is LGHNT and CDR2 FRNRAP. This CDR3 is CASGLDRSSNTEAFF. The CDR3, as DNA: TGTGCTAGTGGTTTGGACAGGAGTAGTAACACTGAAGCTTTCTTT.